One and the same sample provided the 29 T cell receptor beta chains below, sequenced in a study of blood T cell repertoires in COVID-19. TCRdb's table, derived via immunoSEQ multiplex PCR, lists solely in-frame clones and lacks some. The data hold 250,000 to 400,000 clones, with about nine tenths observed a single time. Sequenced input: peripheral blood. These receptors all come from a woman in her 30s with COVID-19, enrolled during active disease.

The gene calls are TRBV20-1 and TRBJ2-1; possible D gene TRBD2, 5 bases. The CDR3 has 14 residues. Germline-derived CDR1 and CDR2 are DFQATT and SNEGSKA (reference sequence). Between the trimmed V and J ends, which lost 3 bases and 8 bases, there was a span of 17 bases. This chain's CDR3 is CSASLSRGLDEQFF. The CDR3 nucleotides are TGCAGTGCTAGTTTGTCCCGGGGTTTAGATGAGCAGTTCTTC.

V usage is TRBV28 and J usage is TRBJ1-2; D is unresolved. The CDR3 is made up of 14 amino acids. Trimming cost V 5 bases and J 4 bases, with 14 bases left between them. Germline loops: CDR1 MDHEN, CDR2 SYDVKM. In DNA, the CDR3 is TGTGCCAGCAGTACCCCTCGGGGTGGCTATGGCTACACCTTC. Protein sequence: CASSTPRGGYGYTF.

The chain combines TRBV4-1 with TRBJ2-1; 8 bases align to TRBD1. CDR3 size: 14 residues. Germline CDR1 and CDR2: MGHRA and YSYEKL. V lost 0 bases, J lost 10 bases, and 5 bases stayed unmatched. The CDR3 loop is CASSQEVRGREQFF. In DNA form, the CDR3 reads TGCGCCAGCAGCCAAGAGGTCAGGGGGCGGGAGCAGTTCTTC.

The chain recombines TRBV6-5 with TRBJ2-1, with 10 bases matching TRBD2. Germline V gives CDR1 MNHEY, CDR2 SVGAGI. The junction had 5 bases not matched to a gene; V was cut back by 0 bases and J by 12 bases. The CDR3 is made up of 14 amino acids. The CDR3: CASSYSSSGRGQFF. The CDR3 nucleotides read TGTGCCAGCAGTTACTCGTCTAGCGGGAGAGGGCAGTTCTTC.

The chain carries TRBV14 and TRBJ2-7, with 8 positions matching TRBD1. The CDR3 loop spans 14 amino acids. The ends lost 3 bases at V and 2 bases at J; junction bases unmatched: 3. Germline V gene data show CDR1 as SGHDN and CDR2 as FVKESK. The CDR3 sequence is CASSHLTGAYEQYF. The CDR3 nucleotides are TGTGCCAGCAGCCACTTGACAGGGGCCTACGAGCAGTACTTC.

The V and J genes are TRBV19 and TRBJ1-4, with D maybe TRBD1 (5 bases). V was cut by 5 bases and J by 6 bases, with 13 bases left in between. CDR1 is LNHDA, CDR2 SQIVND, per germline (reference sequence). The CDR3 covers 14 residues. The CDR3 here is CASSPDKYYEKLFF. In DNA, the CDR3 is TGTGCCAGTAGTCCGGACAAGTATTATGAAAAACTGTTTTTT. Combining the CDR3 with reference TRBV19 and TRBJ1-4 gives the whole variable domain DGGITQSPKYLFRKEGQNVTLSCEQNLNHDAMYWYRQDPGQGLRLIYYSQIVNDFQKGDIAEGYSVSREKKESFPLTVTSAQKNPTAFYLCASSPDKYYEKLFFGSGTQLSVL.

This chain uses TRBV3-1 (or the pseudogene TRBV3-2) with TRBJ2-7; D might be TRBD2 (7 bases). The CDR3 spans 14 residues. Germline assignment: CDR1 LGHDT and CDR2 YNNKEL (reference sequence). V lost 2 bases and J lost 6, with 14 bases in between. In DNA form, the CDR3 reads TGTGCCAGCAGCCAAAGAGGGGGGGCAGGCGAGCAGTACTTC. Its protein product is CASSQRGGAGEQYF.

The V and J genes are TRBV3-1 (or the pseudogene TRBV3-2) and TRBJ2-1; perhaps TRBD2 as D (5 bases). There are 14 residues in the CDR3. Trimming took off 2 bases at V and 8 bases at J, with 13 bases between the two ends. Germline CDR1 reads LGHDT; CDR2 reads YNNKEL (reference sequence). Here the CDR3 DNA reads TGTGCCAGCAGCCAACGGGTGGGAGCCGATGAGCAGTTCTTC. Its translation: CASSQRVGADEQFF.

This clone was found a few times. The rearrangement links TRBV27 to TRBJ2-1; 9 bases match TRBD1. CDR3 size: 14 residues. Germline CDR1 is MNHEY and CDR2 is SMNVEV (reference sequence). The V and J ends lost 5 bases and 4 bases, in that order; junction bases with no gene match: 3. The CDR3 DNA reads TGTGCCAGCAGTCCGGGACAGGGTTACAATGAGCAGTTCTTC. It yields the protein CASSPGQGYNEQFF.

CDR3 sequence reads: CASRSTGASDSNQPQHF. The CDR3, as DNA: TGTGCCAGCAGATCCACGGGAGCATCGGACAGCAATCAGCCCCAGCATTTT. This chain links TRBV27 with TRBJ1-5; D is unresolved. The V end was cut by 6 bases, the J end by 1 base, with 19 bases between. Germline lookup yields CDR1 MNHEY and CDR2 SMNVEV (reference sequence). The CDR3 is made up of 17 amino acids.

The chain uses TRBV30 and TRBJ1-4, with D perhaps TRBD1 (5 bases). This CDR3 comprises 15 residues. The germline CDR1 and CDR2 sequences are GTSNPN and SVGIG (reference sequence). V was trimmed by 0 bases and J by 5 bases, leaving 13 bases between them. The CDR3 region is CAWSVQATGNEKLFF. For the CDR3, the DNA is TGTGCCTGGAGTGTACAGGCCACCGGGAATGAAAAACTGTTTTTT. Drawing the rest from reference TRBV30 and TRBJ1-4, the complete variable domain is SQTIHQWPATLVQPVGSPLSLECTVEGTSNPNLYWYRQAAGRGLQLLFYSVGIGQISSEVPQNLSASRPQDRQFILSSKKLLLSDSGFYLCAWSVQATGNEKLFFGSGTQLSVL.

The chain employs TRBV28 and TRBJ1-6; D remains unclear. Germline lookup yields CDR1 MDHEN and CDR2 SYDVKM. This CDR3 is built from 14 residues. V dropped 8 bases and J dropped 6 bases, with 14 bases sitting between them. For the CDR3, the DNA is TGTGCCAGCTGGTCGGGCCGGGGTAATTCACCCCTCCACTTT. It specifies CASWSGRGNSPLHF.

The V gene is TRBV5-1, the J gene TRBJ2-4; TRBD2 agrees at 7 bases. This CDR3 comprises 16 residues. The V segment lost 2 bases and the J segment 3 bases; nucleotides outside the gene matches: 8. In germline, CDR1 is SGHRS, CDR2 YFSETQ. This CDR3 is CASSLSPGGGKNIQYF. CDR3 DNA: TGCGCCAGCAGCTTATCTCCGGGAGGCGGCAAAAACATTCAGTACTTC.

The J gene is TRBJ2-7, the V gene TRBV29-1; 9 bases line up with TRBD1. The CDR3 contains 15 residues. Trimming took 2 bases from V and 3 from J; bases not matched to a gene: 8. Germline values: CDR1 SQVTM, CDR2 ANQGSEA. This CDR3 reads CSVEQSRTGDYEQYF. CDR3 coding DNA: TGCAGCGTTGAACAATCGAGGACAGGGGACTACGAGCAGTACTTC.

The V and J genes are TRBV30 and TRBJ2-7; 9 bases fit TRBD1. Losses at the gene ends were 2 bases for V and 4 bases for J; bases not matched to a gene: 12. This CDR3 is 16 amino acids long. Germline CDR1 is GTSNPN and CDR2 is SVGIG (reference sequence). CDR3 loop: CAWSSRPGQGMYEQYF. CDR3 bases: TGTGCCTGGAGTTCCCGTCCGGGACAGGGCATGTACGAGCAGTACTTC.

The rearrangement links TRBV7-6 to TRBJ1-1, with D hard to call. CDR1 is SGHVS and CDR2 is FNYEAQ in the germline V gene. Trimming pared 2 bases from V and 1 base from J, leaving 5 bases between. The CDR3 contains 13 residues. Here the CDR3 reads CASSLSGNTEAFF. For the CDR3, the DNA is TGTGCCAGCAGCTTATCCGGGAACACTGAAGCTTTCTTT.

The gene calls are TRBV7-9 and TRBJ2-1; maybe TRBD2 (5 bases). Germline lookup yields CDR1 SEHNR and CDR2 FQNEAQ (reference sequence). V was trimmed by 1 base and J by 10 bases, leaving 8 bases between them. The CDR3 has 12 amino acids. In DNA form, the CDR3 reads TGTGCCAGCAGCTTAGGAGGGCACGAGCAGTTCTTC. The encoded protein is CASSLGGHEQFF.

V is TRBV7-9 and J is TRBJ1-3; tentative D call: TRBD1 (5 bases). Trimming removed 2 bases from V and 2 bases from J, with 7 bases in between. There are 14 residues in the CDR3. Germline-derived CDR1 and CDR2 are SEHNR and FQNEAQ (reference sequence). CDR3 in DNA: TGTGCCAGCAGCTTAAGGGGCGCTGGAAACACCATATATTTT. Its translation: CASSLRGAGNTIYF.

The V and J genes are TRBV10-3 and TRBJ2-1; TRBD2 is a possible D gene (6 bases). The CDR3 runs 15 residues. In germline, CDR1 is ENHRY, CDR2 SYGVKD. V lost 6 bases and J lost 4, with 16 bases in between. For the CDR3, the DNA is TGTGCCATCAGCAAAGACCGCGGGGATTACAATGAGCAGTTCTTC. Its protein is CAISKDRGDYNEQFF.

About this clone itself: The same CDR3 can be traced to other DNA sequences in this sample. CDR3 region: CASSEAAGNYGYTF. For the CDR3, the DNA is TGTGCCAGCAGTGAAGCGGCGGGTAACTATGGCTACACCTTC. This chain links TRBV6-1 with TRBJ1-2; unclear D gene. Trimming took 0 bases from V and 1 from J, leaving 6 bases between them. The germline CDR1 and CDR2 sequences are MNHNS and SASEGT. This CDR3 is 14 amino acids long.

The chain carries TRBV10-3 and TRBJ1-4; TRBD1 aligns across 7 bases. This CDR3 has 15 residues. Germline assignment: CDR1 ENHRY and CDR2 SYGVKD. After removal of 0 bases from V and 5 bases from J, the junction contained 3 bases not matched to a gene. CDR3: CAISESGQPNEKLFF. As DNA, the CDR3 is TGTGCCATCAGTGAGTCGGGACAGCCGAATGAAAAACTGTTTTTT.

The CDR3 sequence: CASSLTTGPYGYTF. The CDR3 DNA follows: TGCGCCAGCAGCTTGACGACAGGACCATATGGCTACACCTTC. The chain has TRBV5-1 and TRBJ1-2, with D possibly TRBD1 on 6 matching bases. This CDR3 is built from 14 residues. Trimming took 1 base from V and 5 from J, leaving 12 bases between them. Germline CDR1 reads SGHRS; CDR2 reads YFSETQ.

This rearrangement joins TRBV5-6 to TRBJ1-1, with D possibly matching TRBD1 (5 bases). Trimming left V 0 bases short and J 12 bases short, with 12 bases between. Per germline, CDR1 SGHDT and CDR2 YYEEEE. The CDR3 sequence is 12 residues long. In nucleotides, the CDR3 is TGTGCCAGCAGCTTGGAGGGCAGGGAATCTTTCTTT. This translates into CASSLEGRESFF.

The count of this clone is one. The V and J genes are TRBV7-9 and TRBJ2-3; 9 nucleotides align to TRBD2. The germline gives CDR1 SEHNR, CDR2 FQNEAQ (reference sequence). V lost 2 bases, J lost 2 bases, and 8 bases stayed unmatched. The CDR3 is 17 residues long. The CDR3 region is CASSLLASGTNTDTQYF. CDR3 sequence (DNA): TGTGCCAGCAGCTTATTGGCTAGCGGGACGAACACAGATACGCAGTATTTT.

In this sample, this clone turned up once. The V and J genes are TRBV12-3 or TRBV12-4 and TRBJ2-5, with no clear D. V lost 3 bases, J lost 5 bases, and 10 bases lay in between. The CDR3 runs to 13 residues. In nucleotides, the CDR3 is TGTGCCAGCAGTTTGTGGAGTTCCGAGACCCAGTACTTC. This translates into CASSLWSSETQYF.

This chain uses TRBV7-9 with TRBJ1-2; 8 bases are a match to TRBD1. The CDR3 covers 15 residues. Germline V gene sequence: CDR1 SEHNR, CDR2 FQNEAQ (reference sequence). Losses at the gene ends were 5 bases for V and 6 bases for J; bases not matched to a gene: 11. In nucleotides, the CDR3 is TGTGCCAGCAGCCAGGACAGGGTTCAAGGCGATGGCTACACCTTC. This codes for CASSQDRVQGDGYTF.

The rearrangement uses TRBV5-4 and TRBJ1-2; tentative D call: TRBD1 (6 bases). Germline V gene sequence: CDR1 SGHNT, CDR2 YYREEE (reference sequence). V lost 1 base, J lost 6 bases, and 10 bases lay in between. The CDR3 runs 13 residues. As DNA, the CDR3 is TGTGCCAGCAGCTTGATCCCAGGGGATGGCTACACCTTC. Encoded protein: CASSLIPGDGYTF.

The rearrangement uses TRBV5-1 and TRBJ2-7; TRBD1 aligns across 7 bases. The CDR3 is 12 residues long. Unmatched junction bases numbered 2, after V lost 2 bases and J lost 6 bases. Germline CDR1 and CDR2: SGHRS and YFSETQ. CDR3 DNA: TGCGCCAGCAGCTTCACAGGGGCCGAGCAGTACTTC. Translating gives CASSFTGAEQYF.

A few counts support this clone. This chain joins TRBV5-1 and TRBJ1-6, with D perhaps matching TRBD1 (6 bases). The ends were cut back, 4 bases at V and 10 bases at J, with 18 bases in the middle. Germline CDR1 SGHRS, CDR2 YFSETQ. The length of the CDR3 is 15 residues. The CDR3 DNA reads TGCGCCAGCAGCCGCACCTCGCAGGGGAACTCACCCCTCCACTTT. It specifies CASSRTSQGNSPLHF.